Each of the 9 T cell receptor beta chains below was sequenced from the same sample in a study of blood T cells in healthy people across ages. A second about 7 to 12 cycle PCR used barcoded and J-beta primers. Using its own MiXCR run on the 5' RACE reads, TCRdb lists one record per CDR3 protein. This table holds roughly 1.5 million distinct CDR3 sequences, approximately 43% found once. Input material: blood. Receptors were obtained from a woman aged 18-29 years in good health.

This chain joins TRBV4-3 and TRBJ2-2, with TRBD1 as a possible D gene (6 bases). Trimming left V 0 bases short and J 5 bases short, with 7 bases between. The CDR3 sequence is 14 residues long. Germline-derived CDR1 and CDR2 are LGHNA and YSLEER. As DNA, the CDR3 is TGCGCCAGCAGCCAAGATCAGGGGACCGGGGAGCTGTTTTTT. Residues: CASSQDQGTGELFF.

In its sample, this clonotype was seen a few times. The gene calls are TRBV12-5 and TRBJ2-1, with 9 positions matching TRBD2. This CDR3 comprises 12 residues. Germline V gene lookup returns CDR1 LGHNT and CDR2 FRNRAP. Trimming at V came to 6 bases and at J to 8 bases, leaving 2 bases not matched to a gene. Here the CDR3 reads CASGREGDEQFF. For the CDR3, the DNA is TGTGCTAGTGGGCGGGAGGGAGATGAGCAGTTCTTC.

This sequence joins TRBV7-2 and TRBJ1-1, with TRBD1 matching 12 bases. J lost 5 bases, V lost 4 bases, and 8 bases had no gene match. CDR3 size: 16 residues. Germline V gene sequence: CDR1 SGHTA, CDR2 FQGNSA. The CDR3 reads CASSSFGTGGSTEAFF. The DNA of the CDR3 is TGTGCCAGCAGCTCATTTGGGACAGGGGGCAGTACTGAAGCTTTCTTT.

The rearrangement joins TRBV20-1 to TRBJ1-2, with 8 nucleotides matching TRBD1. CDR1 is DFQATT and CDR2 is SNEGSKA in the germline V gene (reference sequence). With V trimmed by 0 bases and J by 3 bases, 6 bases remained unmatched. This CDR3 region has 15 residues. CDR3 sequence reads: CSARDEAGGDYGYTF. CDR3 bases: TGCAGTGCTAGAGATGAGGCAGGGGGCGACTATGGCTACACCTTC.

This chain uses TRBV27 with TRBJ2-1; tentatively, D is TRBD1 or TRBD2 (6 bases each). With the DNA end fitting TRBJ2-7 better, the J assignment may be wrong. Germline CDR1 and CDR2: MNHEY and SMNVEV (reference sequence). The CDR3 is made up of 15 amino acids. This chain's CDR3 is CASSLLGAGHNEQYF. Written as DNA, the CDR3 is TGTGCCAGCAGTTTATTGGGCGCGGGACACAATGAGCAGTACTTC.

This clonotype was seen at least ten times. The V and J genes are TRBV6-4 and TRBJ2-1, with 11 bases identical to TRBD2. The trim removed 5 bases at V and 4 bases at J, leaving 4 bases unmatched. From germline, CDR1 is MRHNA and CDR2 SNTAGT. The CDR3 sequence is 15 residues long. DNA for the CDR3: TGTGCCAGCAGTTCGACTAGCGGGGCTTACAATGAGCAGTTCTTC. Amino acid sequence: CASSSTSGAYNEQFF.

There are many counts of this clonotype. V and J are TRBV7-9 and TRBJ2-1; no clear D. In germline, CDR1 is SEHNR, CDR2 FQNEAQ (reference sequence). V shed 6 bases and J shed 0 bases, with 6 bases lying between them. The length of the CDR3 is 13 residues. This chain's CDR3 is CASSPSSYNEQFF. Here the CDR3 DNA reads TGTGCCAGCAGTCCGAGCTCCTACAATGAGCAGTTCTTC.

This clonotype has only a few counts. CDR3 in amino acids: CASRRGQEAFF. CDR3 nucleotides: TGTGCCAGCAGGAGGGGACAGGAGGCTTTCTTT. V usage is TRBV7-2 and J usage is TRBJ1-1; 8 bases align to TRBD1. The CDR3 extends over 11 amino acids. In germline, CDR1 is SGHTA, CDR2 FQGNSA. V shed 6 bases, J shed 11 bases, and the junction held 5 bases outside the gene matches.

This clonotype was recorded a few times. The V gene is TRBV6-5, the J gene TRBJ2-7; D uncertain. Looked up from germline, CDR1 is MNHEY and CDR2 is SVGAGI. Trimming removed 2 bases from V and 4 bases from J, with 9 bases in between. The CDR3 totals 13 residues. As DNA, the CDR3 is TGTGCCAGCAGTTACAACCAGGCTTACGAGCAGTACTTC. Translation gives CASSYNQAYEQYF.